Presented here are 2 T cell receptor beta chains from one specimen sequenced in a study of T-cell reconstitution after alpha-beta-depleted transplantation in children. A library of TCRbeta sequences, prepared with unique molecular identifiers, was generated. TCRdb processed the PCR reads anew with MiXCR; each CDR3 protein has one entry. The sample records about 240,000 distinct CDR3 sequences, about 12% being singletons. Source: PBMCs from the stem cell graft donor, taken from the stem cell graft. Receptor source: a human donor who donated a stem cell graft to a child with acute lymphoblastic leukemia.

This clonotype was detected ten times or more. The J gene is TRBJ1-3, the V gene TRBV29-1, with 9 bases fitting TRBD1. CDR1 and CDR2 (germline): SQVTM, ANQGSEA. V gave up 5 bases and J gave up 1 base; unmatched junction bases: 3. The CDR3 totals 14 residues. The CDR3 loop is CSVRGQGSGNTIYF. CDR3 coding DNA: TGCAGCGTTAGAGGACAGGGGTCTGGAAACACCATATATTTT.

This clonotype was counted many times. The CDR3 sequence: CASSLQGAKDYTF. In DNA form, the CDR3 reads TGTGCCAGCAGCCTACAGGGGGCCAAGGACTACACCTTC. The genes are TRBV7-3 and TRBJ1-2; 9 bases align to TRBD1. CDR3 length equals 13 residues. Germline-derived CDR1 and CDR2 are SGHTA and FQGTGA. V was clipped by 5 bases and J by 10 bases; unmatched bases: 8.